This T cell receptor beta chain was captured by sequencing in a study of blood T cell repertoires in COVID-19. On the study more broadly: Some COVID-19 samples were acute and others convalescent; all came from the United States, Italy and Spain. T cells, B-cell-depleted T cells, or PBMCs provided the cDNA or gDNA that served as material.

Authors' data handling: Amplification with reference gene primers provided the estimates of nucleated cell counts. TCRdb keeps only in-frame clones here, not all; method: immunoSEQ multiplex PCR. That table gives V, J and clone size, and the DNA gave D and trimming. The sample lists a few hundred thousand clones, around 90% seen once, with over 4% in the top ten. The CDR3 has 13 amino acids. The germline CDR1 and CDR2 sequences are SGHNT and YYREEE (reference sequence). Trimming shortened V by 6 bases and J by 2 bases, and 12 bases separated the two germline ends. This clone occurred once. The J gene is TRBJ2-7, the V gene TRBV5-4; D is unresolved. This TCR came from a man in his sixties who had recovered from COVID-19. Sequences were obtained from peripheral blood. CDR3 sequence reads: CASIEPTTYEQYF. Written as DNA, the CDR3 is TGTGCCAGCATCGAGCCCACTACCTACGAGCAGTACTTC.